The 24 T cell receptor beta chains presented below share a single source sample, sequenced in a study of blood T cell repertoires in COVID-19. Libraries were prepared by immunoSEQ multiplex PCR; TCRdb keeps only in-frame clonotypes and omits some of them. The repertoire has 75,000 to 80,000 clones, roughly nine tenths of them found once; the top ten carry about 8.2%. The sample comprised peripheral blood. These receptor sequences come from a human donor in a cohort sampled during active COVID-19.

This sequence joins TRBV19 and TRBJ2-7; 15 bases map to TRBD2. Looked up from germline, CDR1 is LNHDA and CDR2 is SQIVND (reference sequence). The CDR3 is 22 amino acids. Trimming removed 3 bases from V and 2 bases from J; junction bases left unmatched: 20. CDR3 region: CASSIPGQGPGLAGGPTYEQYF. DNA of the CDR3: TGTGCCAGTAGTATTCCGGGACAGGGACCGGGACTAGCGGGAGGTCCGACCTACGAGCAGTACTTC.

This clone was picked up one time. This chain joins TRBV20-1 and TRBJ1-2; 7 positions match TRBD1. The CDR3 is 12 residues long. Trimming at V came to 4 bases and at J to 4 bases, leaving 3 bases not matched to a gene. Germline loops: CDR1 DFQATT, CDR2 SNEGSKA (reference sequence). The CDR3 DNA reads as TGCAGTGCTAATGACAGGGTCTATGGCTACACCTTC. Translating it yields CSANDRVYGYTF.

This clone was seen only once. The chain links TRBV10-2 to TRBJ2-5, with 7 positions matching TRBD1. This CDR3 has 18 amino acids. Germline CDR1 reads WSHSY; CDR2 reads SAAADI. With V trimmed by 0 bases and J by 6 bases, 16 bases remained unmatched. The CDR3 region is CASSESGLLDRERKTQYF. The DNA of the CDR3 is TGCGCCAGCAGTGAGTCGGGCCTCTTAGACAGGGAGAGGAAGACCCAGTACTTC.

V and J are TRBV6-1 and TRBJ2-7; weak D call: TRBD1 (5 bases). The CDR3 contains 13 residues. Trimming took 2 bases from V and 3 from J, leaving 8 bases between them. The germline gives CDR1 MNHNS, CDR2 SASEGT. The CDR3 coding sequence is TGTGCCAGCAGTGAACAGGGTCTCTACGAGCAGTACTTC. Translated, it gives CASSEQGLYEQYF.

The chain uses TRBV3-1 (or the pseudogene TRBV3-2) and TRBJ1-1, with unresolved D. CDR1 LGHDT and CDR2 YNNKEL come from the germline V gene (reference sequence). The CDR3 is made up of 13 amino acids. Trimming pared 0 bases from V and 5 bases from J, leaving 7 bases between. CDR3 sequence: CASSQDGRTEAFF. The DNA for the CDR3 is TGTGCCAGCAGCCAAGACGGGAGAACTGAAGCTTTCTTT.

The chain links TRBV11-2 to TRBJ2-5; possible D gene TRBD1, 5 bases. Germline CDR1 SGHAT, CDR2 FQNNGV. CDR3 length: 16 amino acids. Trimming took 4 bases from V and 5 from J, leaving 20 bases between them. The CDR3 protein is CASSSRGPRVVETQYF. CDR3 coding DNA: TGTGCCAGCAGCTCTAGGGGCCCCCGGGTAGTCGAGACCCAGTACTTC.

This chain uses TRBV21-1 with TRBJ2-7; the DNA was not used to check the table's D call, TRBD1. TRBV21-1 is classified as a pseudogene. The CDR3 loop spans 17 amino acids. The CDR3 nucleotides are TGTGCCAGCAGCAAACAGGCCACACGGACAGGGAGCTACGAGCAGTACTTC. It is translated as CASSKQATRTGSYEQYF.

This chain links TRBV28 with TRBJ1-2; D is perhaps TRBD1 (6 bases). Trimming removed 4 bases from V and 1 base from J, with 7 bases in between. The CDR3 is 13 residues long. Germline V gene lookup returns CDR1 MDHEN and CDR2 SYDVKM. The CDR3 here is CASSYRVNYGYTF. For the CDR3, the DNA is TGTGCCAGCAGTTACAGGGTTAACTATGGCTACACCTTC.

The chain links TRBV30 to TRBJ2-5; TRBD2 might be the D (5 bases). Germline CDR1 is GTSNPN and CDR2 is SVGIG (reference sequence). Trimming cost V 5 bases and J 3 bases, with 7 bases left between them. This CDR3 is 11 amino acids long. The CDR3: CAWGLEETQYF. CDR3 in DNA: TGTGCCTGGGGACTTGAAGAGACCCAGTACTTC.

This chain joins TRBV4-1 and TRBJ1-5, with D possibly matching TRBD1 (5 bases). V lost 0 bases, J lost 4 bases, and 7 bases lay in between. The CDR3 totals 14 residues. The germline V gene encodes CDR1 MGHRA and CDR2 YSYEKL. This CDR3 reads CASSQEGGNQPQHF. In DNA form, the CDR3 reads TGCGCCAGCAGCCAAGAGGGGGGAAATCAGCCCCAGCATTTT.

The CDR3 region is CASSPGTSWTDTQYF. As DNA, the CDR3 is TGTGCCAGCAGCCCCGGGACTAGTTGGACAGATACGCAGTATTTT. The chain recombines TRBV7-2 with TRBJ2-3, with TRBD2 matching 8 bases. V was clipped by 5 bases and J by 3 bases; unmatched bases: 7. The CDR3 consists of 15 residues. Germline V gene sequence: CDR1 SGHTA, CDR2 FQGNSA.

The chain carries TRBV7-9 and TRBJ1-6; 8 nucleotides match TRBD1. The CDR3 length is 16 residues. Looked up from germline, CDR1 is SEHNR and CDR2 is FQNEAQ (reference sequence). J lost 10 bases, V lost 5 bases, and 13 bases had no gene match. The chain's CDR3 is CASSPLTHRGKSPLHF. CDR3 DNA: TGTGCCAGCAGCCCCCTCACCCACAGGGGGAAATCACCCCTCCACTTT.

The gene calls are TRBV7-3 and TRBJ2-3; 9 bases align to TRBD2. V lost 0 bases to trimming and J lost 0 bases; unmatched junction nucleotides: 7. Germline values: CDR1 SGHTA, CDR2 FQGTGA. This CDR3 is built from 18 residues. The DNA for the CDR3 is TGTGCCAGCAGCTTAACCTGGGCTAGCGGGGCTAGCACAGATACGCAGTATTTT. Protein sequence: CASSLTWASGASTDTQYF.

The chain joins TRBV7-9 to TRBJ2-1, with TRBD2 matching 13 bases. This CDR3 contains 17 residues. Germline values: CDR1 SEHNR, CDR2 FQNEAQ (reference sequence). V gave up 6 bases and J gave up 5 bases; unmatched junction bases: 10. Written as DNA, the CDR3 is TGTGCCAGCAGGAGACTAGCGGGGGGACCTTCAAACAATGAGCAGTTCTTC. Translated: CASRRLAGGPSNNEQFF.

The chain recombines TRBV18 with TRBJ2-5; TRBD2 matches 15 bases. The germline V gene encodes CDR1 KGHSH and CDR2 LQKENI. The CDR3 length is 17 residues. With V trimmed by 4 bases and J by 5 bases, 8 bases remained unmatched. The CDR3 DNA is TGTGCCAGCTCACTGGGACTAGCGGGAGGACCTGGGGAGACCCAGTACTTC. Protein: CASSLGLAGGPGETQYF.

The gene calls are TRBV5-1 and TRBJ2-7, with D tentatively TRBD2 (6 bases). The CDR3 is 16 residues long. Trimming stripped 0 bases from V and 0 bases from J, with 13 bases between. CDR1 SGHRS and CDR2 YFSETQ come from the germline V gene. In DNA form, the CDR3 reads TGCGCCAGCAGCTTGGCCGGGGGAATAGCCTCCTACGAGCAGTACTTC. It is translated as CASSLAGGIASYEQYF.

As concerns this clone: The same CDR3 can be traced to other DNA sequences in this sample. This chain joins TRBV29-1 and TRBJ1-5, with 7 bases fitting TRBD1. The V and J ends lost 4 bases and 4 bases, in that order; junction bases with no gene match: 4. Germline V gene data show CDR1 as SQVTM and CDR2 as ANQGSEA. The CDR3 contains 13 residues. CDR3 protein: CSVARGVNQPQHF. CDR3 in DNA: TGCAGCGTTGCCAGGGGGGTGAATCAGCCCCAGCATTTT.

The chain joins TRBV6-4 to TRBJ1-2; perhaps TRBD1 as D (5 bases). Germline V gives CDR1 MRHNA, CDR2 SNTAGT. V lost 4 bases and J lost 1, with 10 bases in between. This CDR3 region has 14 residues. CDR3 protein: CASSATRGNYGYTF. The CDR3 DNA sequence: TGTGCCAGCAGTGCGACTAGGGGTAACTATGGCTACACCTTC.

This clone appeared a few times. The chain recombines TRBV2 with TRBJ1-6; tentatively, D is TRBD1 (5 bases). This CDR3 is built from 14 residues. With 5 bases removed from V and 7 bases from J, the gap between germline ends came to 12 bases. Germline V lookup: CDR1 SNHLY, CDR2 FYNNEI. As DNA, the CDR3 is TGTGCCAGCAGTATCCGGGACTCGAATTCACCCCTCCACTTT. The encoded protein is CASSIRDSNSPLHF.

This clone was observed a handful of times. CDR3 in amino acids: CASSPQRGGSQPQHF. The CDR3 nucleotides read TGCGCCAGCAGTCCACAACGGGGAGGCAGTCAGCCCCAGCATTTT. The genes are TRBV4-1 and TRBJ1-5, with D uncertain. Germline CDR1 reads MGHRA; CDR2 reads YSYEKL. The CDR3 totals 15 residues. The V gene lost 6 bases and the J gene lost 6 bases, with 18 bases spanning the gap.

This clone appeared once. The chain's CDR3 is CASSQNNGDTEAFF. In DNA form, the CDR3 reads TGTGCCAGCAGCCAAAACAACGGGGACACTGAAGCTTTCTTT. The gene calls are TRBV4-2 and TRBJ1-1; D is undetermined. This CDR3 spans 14 amino acids. Germline V gives CDR1 LGHNA, CDR2 YNFKEQ. V was pared by 2 bases and J by 3 bases, with 10 bases between.

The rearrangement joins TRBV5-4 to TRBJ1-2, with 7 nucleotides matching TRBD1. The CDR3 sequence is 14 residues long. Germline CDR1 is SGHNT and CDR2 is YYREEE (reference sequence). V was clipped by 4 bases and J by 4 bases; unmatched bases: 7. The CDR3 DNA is TGTGCCAGCAGCCCGGACAGGAGTACCTATGGCTACACCTTC. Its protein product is CASSPDRSTYGYTF.

CDR3 bases: TGTGCCAGCAGCGTTGGAGGAACGGGAAACAATGAGCAGTTCTTC. Encoded protein: CASSVGGTGNNEQFF. The chain employs TRBV9 and TRBJ2-1; D possibly corresponds to TRBD2 (5 bases). V dropped 2 bases and J dropped 5 bases, with 14 bases sitting between them. The germline CDR1 and CDR2 sequences are SGDLS and YYNGEE. This CDR3 spans 15 amino acids.

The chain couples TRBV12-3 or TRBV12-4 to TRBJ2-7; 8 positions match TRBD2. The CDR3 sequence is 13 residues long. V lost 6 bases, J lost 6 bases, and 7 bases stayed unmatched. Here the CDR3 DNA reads TGTGCCAGCAGCTATAGCCGGGGGGGCGAGCAGTACTTC. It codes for CASSYSRGGEQYF.